What follows are 32 T cell receptor beta chains derived from one specimen sequenced in a study of T cells generated in artificial thymic organoids. TCRalpha and TCRbeta libraries were amplified separately by semi-nested PCR with TRAC or TRBC reverse primers. One entry per CDR3 protein, called by TCRdb with MiXCR from the 5' RACE reads. The sample has 7,500 to 10,000 distinct CDR3 sequences; about a sixth are singletons. The sequencing sample was made of naive CD8+ T cells from the thymus. Stated subset: CD3+TCRalphabeta+CD8SP T cells; for blood, CD45RO-CCR7+ naive CD8+ T cells. The receptors were sampled from a human donor who gave cord blood stem cells for thymic organoid culture, a cardiac surgery patient who gave postnatal thymus, or a blood donor (not recorded which).

This chain links TRBV4-1 with TRBJ2-5; no clear D gene. The CDR3 totals 14 residues. Looked up from germline, CDR1 is MGHRA and CDR2 is YSYEKL. The germline V and J ends were trimmed by 1 base and 2 bases, with 8 bases remaining between them. The CDR3 reads CASSQVEQQETQYF. The CDR3 DNA reads TGCGCCAGCAGCCAAGTGGAACAGCAAGAGACCCAGTACTTC.

In its sample, this clonotype is medium-sized. The chain combines TRBV12-3 or TRBV12-4 with TRBJ1-1; D not certain. This CDR3 is built from 11 residues. V was cut by 2 bases and J by 4 bases, with 2 bases left in between. CDR3 DNA sequence: TGTGCCAGCAGTTTAAGCACTGAAGCTTTCTTT. Protein sequence: CASSLSTEAFF.

In the case of this clonotype: A much larger clone is a single base away; this may be a read error. The V call is TRBV7-9, the J call TRBJ2-5; D is unresolved. The V gene lost 7 bases and the J gene lost 0 bases, with 12 bases spanning the gap. Germline CDR1 reads SEHNR; CDR2 reads FQNEAQ (reference sequence). The CDR3 spans 14 residues. CDR3 DNA: TGTGCCAGCAACGGGTCGTGGGACCAAGAGACCCAGTACTTC. This sequence encodes CASNGSWDQETQYF.

About this clonotype: This may be a read error: a much more frequent sequence differs by one nucleotide. V is TRBV5-1 and J is TRBJ2-2; TRBD1 is a possible D gene (6 bases). The CDR3 length is 17 residues. The germline V gene encodes CDR1 SGHRS and CDR2 YFSETQ. The CDR3 DNA sequence: TGCGCCAGCAGCTTGGCTGAGGACAGAGCGAACACCGGGGAGCTGGTTTTT. This sequence encodes CASSLAEDRANTGELVF.

This clonotype counts as medium-sized. The V call is TRBV4-1, the J call TRBJ2-5, with D perhaps TRBD1 (6 bases). Germline CDR1 MGHRA, CDR2 YSYEKL. The CDR3 length is 16 residues. V was cut by 1 base and J by 5 bases, with 17 bases left in between. The CDR3 DNA is TGCGCCAGCAGCCAAGCTTTATCAGGGGCTAGGGAGACCCAGTACTTC. Protein sequence: CASSQALSGARETQYF.

This clonotype is labeled as medium-sized. The V call is TRBV6-5, the J call TRBJ1-1; D possibly corresponds to TRBD1 (5 bases). V was shortened by 4 bases and J by 1 base, with 7 bases between the two germline ends. CDR1 and CDR2 (germline): MNHEY, SVGAGI. The CDR3 has 13 amino acids. CDR3 sequence (DNA): TGTGCCAGCAGTTTCCAGGGGAACACTGAAGCTTTCTTT. It translates to CASSFQGNTEAFF.

V is TRBV12-3 or TRBV12-4 and J is TRBJ2-1, with 10 bases that match TRBD2. The CDR3 extends over 14 amino acids. V lost 5 bases and J lost 10; bases outside the gene matches: 8. The CDR3: CASSLRLAGAEQFF. The CDR3 nucleotides read TGTGCCAGCAGTCTCCGTCTAGCGGGAGCCGAGCAGTTCTTC.

By proportion, this clonotype is medium-sized. This chain connects TRBV28 to TRBJ1-5; D not certain. Per germline, CDR1 MDHEN and CDR2 SYDVKM. The CDR3 covers 15 residues. Trimming took off 6 bases at V and 7 bases at J, with 19 bases between the two ends. The CDR3 reads CASRDRGKREQPQHF. CDR3 coding DNA: TGTGCCAGCAGAGACCGCGGGAAGCGGGAACAGCCCCAGCATTTT.

This clonotype was recorded many times. The V call is TRBV6-1, the J call TRBJ1-5; D uncertain. The CDR3 consists of 13 residues. The V end lost 1 base, the J end lost 1 base, and 2 bases lay between the germline ends. Per the germline V gene, CDR1 is MNHNS and CDR2 is SASEGT. Here the CDR3 DNA reads TGTGCCAGCAGTGAAGGGAGCAATCAGCCCCAGCATTTT. This sequence encodes CASSEGSNQPQHF.

There are a few counts of this clonotype. The chain combines TRBV12-3 or TRBV12-4 with TRBJ1-2; TRBD1 matches at 7 bases. The CDR3 loop spans 17 amino acids. V was clipped by 5 bases and J by 7 bases; unmatched bases: 19. The CDR3 DNA is TGTGCCAGCAGTCCGGAGGGACAGCCAATTAATCTTAGTGGCTACACCTTC. It yields the protein CASSPEGQPINLSGYTF.

By share, this clonotype counts as medium-sized. The chain has TRBV10-3 and TRBJ1-1; 8 bases map to TRBD1. This CDR3 contains 15 residues. V trimming: 9 bases; J trimming: 1 base; junction bases outside the gene matches: 10. CDR1 is ENHRY, CDR2 SYGVKD, per germline. CDR3 sequence (DNA): TGTGCCATACGAAAGCAGGGGGCAGGGAACACTGAAGCTTTCTTT. Its translation is CAIRKQGAGNTEAFF.

A single count supports this clonotype. This clone may be a read error of a much larger clone one base away. V gene TRBV12-3 or TRBV12-4 combines with J gene TRBJ1-1; the D is unclear. V gave up 5 bases and J gave up 1 base, with 17 bases separating them. The CDR3 has 16 amino acids. Here the CDR3 reads CASSPCWGTPNTEAFF. The CDR3 DNA reads as TGTGCCAGCAGTCCCTGTTGGGGAACCCCGAACACTGAAGCTTTCTTT.

As concerns this clonotype: This may be a read error, as it is one base from a much larger clone. This rearrangement joins TRBV27 to TRBJ2-7; 7 bases line up with TRBD1. Germline assignment: CDR1 MNHEY and CDR2 SMNVEV (reference sequence). The CDR3 covers 15 residues. The chain's CDR3 is CAGSPLQGRPYEQYF. DNA for the CDR3: TGTGCCGGCAGCCCACTACAGGGGCGGCCCTACGAGCAGTACTTC.

A remark on this clonotype: This sequence may be a read error, since a much larger clone differs from it by one base. The chain couples TRBV28 to TRBJ2-5; D not resolved. The CDR3 covers 16 residues. CDR1 is MDHEN, CDR2 SYDVKM, per germline. CDR3 loop: CASSFTQADPQETRYF. CDR3 bases: TGTGCCAGCAGTTTTACCCAGGCAGACCCCCAAGAGACCCGGTACTTC.

This clonotype is deemed medium-sized. V usage is TRBV28 and J usage is TRBJ1-5; TRBD1 agrees at 8 bases. This CDR3 is built from 15 residues. V was clipped by 3 bases and J by 2 bases; unmatched bases: 3. Germline assignment: CDR1 MDHEN and CDR2 SYDVKM. The CDR3 nucleotides read TGTGCCAGCAGTTTCCAGGGGGCGCGCAATCAGCCCCAGCATTTT. Translating it yields CASSFQGARNQPQHF. Filled out from reference TRBV28 and TRBJ1-5, the complete variable domain reads DVKVTQSSRYLVKRTGEKVFLECVQDMDHENMFWYRQDPGLGLRLIYFSYDVKMKEKGDIPEGYSVSREKKERFSLILESASTNQTSMYLCASSFQGARNQPQHFGDGTRLSIL.

The chain couples TRBV4-1 to TRBJ2-2, with TRBD1 matching 7 bases. The CDR3 is 16 residues long. Germline V gene lookup returns CDR1 MGHRA and CDR2 YSYEKL. With V trimmed by 4 bases and J by 5 bases, 10 bases remained unmatched. CDR3 DNA: TGCGCCAGCAGCCGCACAGACGCACAGGGGACCGGGGAGCTGTTTTTT. Its protein product is CASSRTDAQGTGELFF.

This clonotype came up many times. The gene calls are TRBV5-1 and TRBJ2-3; the match to TRBD1 covers 7 bases. The CDR3 consists of 15 residues. The V segment lost 5 bases and the J segment 1 base; nucleotides outside the gene matches: 7. Germline V gene lookup returns CDR1 SGHRS and CDR2 YFSETQ. CDR3 sequence reads: CASRPGQIRTDTQYF. The DNA of the CDR3 is TGCGCCAGCAGACCGGGACAGATCCGCACAGATACGCAGTATTTT.

This clonotype has ten or more counts. The V call is TRBV27, the J call TRBJ2-5, with D perhaps matching TRBD1 (5 bases). Per germline, CDR1 MNHEY and CDR2 SMNVEV (reference sequence). With 5 bases removed from V and 2 bases from J, the gap between germline ends came to 21 bases. This CDR3 is 17 amino acids long. CDR3 DNA: TGTGCCAGCAGTCCTTCCAGGGAAGCCAACATACAAGAGACCCAGTACTTC. Amino acids: CASSPSREANIQETQYF.

Sample share makes this clonotype medium-sized (0.01 to 0.1%). The chain recombines TRBV6-6 with TRBJ2-5; 9 positions match TRBD2. V dropped 2 bases and J dropped 4; count of bases not matched to a gene: 11. The CDR3 is 17 residues long. Per the germline V gene, CDR1 is MNHNY and CDR2 is SVGAGI (reference sequence). The CDR3 protein is CASSYGLREGFGETQYF. Here the CDR3 DNA reads TGTGCCAGCAGTTACGGCCTGCGGGAGGGGTTCGGAGAGACCCAGTACTTC.

This chain joins TRBV6-1 and TRBJ2-1, with unresolved D. The CDR3 spans 16 residues. The V and J ends lost 1 base and 4 bases respectively, with 14 bases between them. Germline CDR1 reads MNHNS; CDR2 reads SASEGT. CDR3 DNA: TGTGCCAGCAGTGAAGAAATCTGGGCTAGGTACAATGAGCAGTTCTTC. It yields the protein CASSEEIWARYNEQFF.

On this clonotype itself: A much larger clone lies one base from this, so it may be a read error. The genes are TRBV28 and TRBJ2-4, with TRBD2 identical over 12 bases. Germline V gene data show CDR1 as MDHEN and CDR2 as SYDVKM. This CDR3 is built from 17 residues. CDR3 sequence (DNA): TGTGCCAGCAGGCGGCTAGCGGGGGGGCGGGCGAAAAACGTTCAGTACTTC. Amino acid sequence: CASRRLAGGRAKNVQYF.

J is TRBJ2-7 and V is TRBV5-5; possible D gene TRBD1, 5 bases. V lost 4 bases to trimming and J lost 2 bases, with 16 bases between them. The germline CDR1 and CDR2 sequences are SGHKS and YYEKEE (reference sequence). The CDR3 has 15 amino acids. The CDR3 sequence: CASSNGAGLPYEQYF. In DNA, the CDR3 is TGTGCCAGCAGCAATGGCGCAGGGTTGCCCTACGAGCAGTACTTC. Full variable domain (outside the CDR3, taken from reference TRBV5-5 and TRBJ2-7): DAGVTQSPTHLIKTRGQQVTLRCSPISGHKSVSWYQQVLGQGPQFIFQYYEKEERGRGNFPDRFSARQFPNYSSELNVNALLLGDSALYLCASSNGAGLPYEQYFGPGTRLTVT.

This clonotype was seen a handful of times. This sequence joins TRBV6-5 and TRBJ2-1; D gene uncertain. The CDR3 runs 15 residues. The germline V gene encodes CDR1 MNHEY and CDR2 SVGAGI. V was shortened by 5 bases and J by 2 bases, with 13 bases between the two germline ends. DNA of the CDR3: TGTGCCAGCAGTCCCCCGAACTTTGCCTACAATGAGCAGTTCTTC. It translates to CASSPPNFAYNEQFF.

By its share, this clonotype is medium-sized. The V and J genes are TRBV12-3 or TRBV12-4 and TRBJ2-7; 10 bases are shared with TRBD2. The CDR3 covers 16 residues. The J segment lost 3 bases and the V segment lost 3 bases, leaving 8 bases of the junction unmatched. The CDR3 region has the DNA TGTGCCAGCAGTTTGGTACTAGCGGGGCCCAGCTACGAGCAGTACTTC. Its translation is CASSLVLAGPSYEQYF.

In nucleotides, the CDR3 is TGCAGTGCCAGCAGTAGGGGGTTGGAAGGGGAGCATGAGCAGTTCTTC. This encodes CSASSRGLEGEHEQFF. The rearrangement joins TRBV20-1 to TRBJ2-1, with a possible D match to TRBD1 (6 bases). The CDR3 has 16 residues. The V gene lost 6 bases and the J gene lost 8 bases, with 26 bases spanning the gap. Germline loops: CDR1 DFQATT, CDR2 SNEGSKA (reference sequence).

CDR3 in amino acids: CASSVQPGDTQYF. CDR3 sequence (DNA): TGTGCCAGCAGTGTCCAGCCGGGAGATACGCAGTATTTT. The J gene is TRBJ2-3, the V gene TRBV12-3 or TRBV12-4; D is unclear. Deletions cut 5 bases from V and 5 bases from J, with 11 bases between. The CDR3 runs 13 residues.

Comments on this clonotype: A read error may be the cause here, since a much bigger clone is one base away. The chain links TRBV18 to TRBJ2-5, with 7 bases identical to TRBD1. Germline V gene sequence: CDR1 KGHSH, CDR2 LQKENI. This CDR3 contains 12 residues. V lost 6 bases, J lost 5 bases, and 3 bases stayed unmatched. DNA for the CDR3: TGTGCCAGCTCCCGAGGGGGCGAGACCCAGTACTTC. Translation: CASSRGGETQYF.

By frequency in the sample, this clonotype is medium-sized (0.01 to 0.1%). CDR3 DNA: TGTGCCATCAGTGACCCGAACCTAGGCACAGATACGCAGTATTTT. Its protein product is CAISDPNLGTDTQYF. The gene calls are TRBV10-3 and TRBJ2-3; D not resolved. The CDR3 consists of 15 residues. Germline V gives CDR1 ENHRY, CDR2 SYGVKD. With 3 bases removed from V and 1 base from J, the gap between germline ends came to 11 bases.

In its sample, this clonotype ranks as medium-sized (0.01 to 0.1%). The rearrangement uses TRBV3-1 and TRBJ2-1; weak D call: TRBD1 (6 bases). Trimming shortened V by 6 bases and J by 8 bases, and 11 bases separated the two germline ends. The germline gives CDR1 LGHDT, CDR2 YNNKEL (reference sequence). CDR3 length equals 12 residues. This CDR3 is CASSPQGDEQFF. The CDR3 bases are TGTGCCAGCAGTCCACAGGGTGATGAGCAGTTCTTC.

Worth noting for this clonotype: A much larger clonotype is one base distant, so this may be a read error. The chain couples TRBV28 to TRBJ2-4; 7 positions match TRBD1. The CDR3 sequence is 16 residues long. CDR1 and CDR2 from the germline V gene are MDHEN and SYDVKM. The J segment lost 3 bases and the V segment lost 3 bases, leaving 8 bases of the junction unmatched. As DNA, the CDR3 is TGTGCCAGCAGTTTCCCGACAGGGTCGGACAAAAACATTCAGTACTTC. Its translation: CASSFPTGSDKNIQYF.

By sample fraction, this clonotype is medium-sized. The V and J genes are TRBV27 and TRBJ1-6; D is perhaps TRBD1 (6 bases). V shed 4 bases and J shed 14 bases, with 12 bases lying between them. The CDR3 contains 12 residues. From germline, CDR1 is MNHEY and CDR2 SMNVEV (reference sequence). The CDR3 here is CASSSQGQSLHF. The CDR3 DNA sequence: TGTGCCAGCAGTTCCCAGGGGCAGTCCCTCCACTTT.

As concerns this clonotype: Being one base from a much bigger clone, this may be a read error. The chain recombines TRBV28 with TRBJ2-7, with no clear D. Germline V gene data show CDR1 as MDHEN and CDR2 as SYDVKM. The germline V and J ends were trimmed by 5 bases and 9 bases, with 17 bases remaining between them. CDR3 length equals 13 residues. The CDR3 nucleotides read TGTGCCAGCAGTCCGACTCTACAGAATGCGCAGTACTTC. It translates to CASSPTLQNAQYF.